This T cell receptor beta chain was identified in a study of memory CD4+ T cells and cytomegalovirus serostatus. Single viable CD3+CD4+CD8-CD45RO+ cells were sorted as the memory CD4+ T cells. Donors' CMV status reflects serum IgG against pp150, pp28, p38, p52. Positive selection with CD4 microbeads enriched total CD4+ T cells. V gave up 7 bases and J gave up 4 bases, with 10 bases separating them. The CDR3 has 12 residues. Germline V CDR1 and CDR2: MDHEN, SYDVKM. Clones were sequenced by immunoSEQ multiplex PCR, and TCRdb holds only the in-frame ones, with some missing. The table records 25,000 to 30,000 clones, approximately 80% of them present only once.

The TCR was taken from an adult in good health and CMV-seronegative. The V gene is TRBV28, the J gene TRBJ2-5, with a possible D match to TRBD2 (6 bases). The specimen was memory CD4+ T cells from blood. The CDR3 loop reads CASNQGLETQYF. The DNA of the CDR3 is TGTGCCAGCAATCAGGGACTAGAGACCCAGTACTTC.